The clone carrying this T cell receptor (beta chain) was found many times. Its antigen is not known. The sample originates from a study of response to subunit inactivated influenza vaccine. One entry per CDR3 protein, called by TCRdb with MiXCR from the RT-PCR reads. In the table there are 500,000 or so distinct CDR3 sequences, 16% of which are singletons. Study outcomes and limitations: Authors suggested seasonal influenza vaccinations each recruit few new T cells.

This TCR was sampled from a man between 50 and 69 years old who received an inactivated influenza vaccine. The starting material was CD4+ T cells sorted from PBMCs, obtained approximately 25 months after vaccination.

In DNA, the CDR3 is TGTGCCAGCAGCAAAGAGGAACAGTCGTTTAATTCACCCCTCCACTTT. Translated, it gives CASSKEEQSFNSPLHF. This chain uses TRBV21-1 with TRBJ1-6. TRBV21-1 corresponds to a pseudogene. There are 16 residues in the CDR3.